The text below deals with one T cell receptor (beta chain). Its target is unknown. Sequencing was performed with immunoSEQ multiplex PCR; in TCRdb, only in-frame clones are kept and a portion is missing. The profile covers 950,000 to 1,100,000 clones, with about 75% appearing a single time and about 1.5% taken by the ten largest. The data were taken from a study of shared clonotypes between healthy human individuals. General study results and limits: Despite large depth, rarefaction showed incomplete sorted-subset sequencing. Specimens sampled were limited to blood, with tissue repertoires likely differing.

The CDR3 runs 14 residues. Trimming took off 2 bases at V and 6 bases at J, with 13 bases between the two ends. CDR1 and CDR2 from the germline V gene are WSHSY and SAAADI. Sequencing was performed on memory CD4+ T cells sorted from blood. As to subset: CD45RA-negative fraction. This TCR was sampled from a man in his late teens or twenties in good health. The rearrangement joins TRBV10-2 to TRBJ2-5; possibly TRBD1 or TRBD2 for D (7 bases each). In nucleotides, the CDR3 is TGCGCCAGCAGTGAGGTCAGGGGGACTAAGACCCAGTACTTC. Translation: CASSEVRGTKTQYF.